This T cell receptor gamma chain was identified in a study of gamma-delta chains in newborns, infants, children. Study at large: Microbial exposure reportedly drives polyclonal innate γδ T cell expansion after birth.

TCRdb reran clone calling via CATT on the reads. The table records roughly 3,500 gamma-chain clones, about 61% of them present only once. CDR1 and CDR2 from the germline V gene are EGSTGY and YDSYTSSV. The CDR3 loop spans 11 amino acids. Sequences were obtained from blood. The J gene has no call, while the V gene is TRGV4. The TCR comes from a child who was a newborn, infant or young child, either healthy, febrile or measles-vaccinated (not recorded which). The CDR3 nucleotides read TGTGCCACCTGGGATGAATTCGGGGGGCTCTTT. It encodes CATWDEFGGLF.